Shown below are 27 T cell receptor beta chains from a single sample sequenced in a study of T-cell reconstitution after alpha-beta-depleted transplantation in children. A library of TCRbeta sequences, prepared with unique molecular identifiers, was generated. TCRdb ran MiXCR on the PCR reads and lists one entry per CDR3 protein. The sample lists about 140,000 distinct CDR3 sequences, roughly 9% occurring once. The specimen comprised PBMCs, mostly from graft donor cells, sampled 180 days after TCRalphabeta/CD19-depleted stem cell transplant. Receptors were obtained from a female patient aged 2-10 years who had a stem cell transplant for congenital amegakaryocytic thrombocytopenia, so the T cells may come from the graft donor.

The chain has TRBV15 and TRBJ2-6; D gene unclear. Germline CDR1 is LNHNV and CDR2 is YYDKDF (reference sequence). Trimming cost V 8 bases and J 2 bases, with 7 bases left between them. This CDR3 is built from 13 residues. CDR3 protein: CATRGAGANVLTF. DNA of the CDR3: TGTGCCACCCGAGGTGCTGGGGCCAACGTCCTGACTTTC.

This clonotype has ten or more counts. The V call is TRBV5-6, the J call TRBJ2-2; no clear D gene. This CDR3 is built from 16 residues. Per germline, CDR1 SGHDT and CDR2 YYEEEE. Trimming took 2 bases from V and 0 from J, leaving 11 bases between them. This CDR3 reads CASSFPPETNTGELFF. DNA of the CDR3: TGTGCCAGCAGCTTTCCGCCGGAAACGAACACCGGGGAGCTGTTTTTT.

The sample holds many counts of this clonotype. The chain combines TRBV6-1 with TRBJ1-5; D is ambiguous. This CDR3 has 15 amino acids. Germline-derived CDR1 and CDR2 are MNHNS and SASEGT. The ends were cut back, 2 bases at V and 1 base at J, with 9 bases in the middle. The CDR3 region is CASSEIASSNQPQHF. CDR3 DNA sequence: TGTGCCAGCAGTGAAATCGCCAGCAGCAATCAGCCCCAGCATTTT.

This chain connects TRBV5-1 to TRBJ1-2; 8 nucleotides agree with TRBD1. Per germline, CDR1 SGHRS and CDR2 YFSETQ. After removal of 4 bases from V and 6 bases from J, the junction contained 17 bases not matched to a gene. The length of the CDR3 is 17 residues. This CDR3 reads CASSPSLPSGQVDGYTF. The CDR3 DNA is TGCGCCAGCAGCCCATCACTACCTTCGGGACAGGTAGATGGCTACACCTTC. Together with reference TRBV5-1 and TRBJ1-2, the CDR3 gives the full variable domain: KAGVTQTPRYLIKTRGQQVTLSCSPISGHRSVSWYQQTPGQGLQFLFEYFSETQRNKGNFPGRFSGRQFSNSRSEMNVSTLELGDSALYLCASSPSLPSGQVDGYTFGSGTRLTVV.

This clonotype is classed as medium-sized (0.01 to 0.1%). The chain carries TRBV10-3 and TRBJ2-2, with no clear D. The CDR3 extends over 14 amino acids. Germline V gene sequence: CDR1 ENHRY, CDR2 SYGVKD. The V and J ends lost 0 bases and 7 bases respectively, with 9 bases between them. Here the CDR3 DNA reads TGTGCCATCAGTGAGTCGACGAATGGCGGGGAGCTGTTTTTT. Translated, it gives CAISESTNGGELFF.

This clonotype was detected ten times or more. The rearrangement joins TRBV20-1 to TRBJ2-1; a weak D match, TRBD2 (7 bases). Germline loops: CDR1 DFQATT, CDR2 SNEGSKA (reference sequence). The CDR3 consists of 11 residues. CDR3 bases: TGCAAGGGGGGGGAAGGGTCGCTACAGTTCTTC. Its translation: CKGGEGSLQFF.

This clonotype was recorded many times. V and J are TRBV28 and TRBJ2-4; D remains unclear. The CDR3 is 13 amino acids. Trimming pared 8 bases from V and 9 bases from J, leaving 17 bases between. Germline V gives CDR1 MDHEN, CDR2 SYDVKM. In DNA form, the CDR3 reads TGTGCCAGCGCCCCTGACATTTCGGGCATTCAGTACTTC. Its translation is CASAPDISGIQYF. Using reference TRBV28 and TRBJ2-4 for the parts outside the CDR3, the full variable domain is DVKVTQSSRYLVKRTGEKVFLECVQDMDHENMFWYRQDPGLGLRLIYFSYDVKMKEKGDIPEGYSVSREKKERFSLILESASTNQTSMYLCASAPDISGIQYFGAGTRLSVL.

This clonotype occurred many times. Compared with germline, one end of the junction differs, possibly owing to a read error. V gene TRBV7-2 combines with J gene TRBJ2-1; 7 bases map to TRBD2. Germline lookup yields CDR1 SGHTA and CDR2 FQGNSA. The CDR3 consists of 12 residues. Here the CDR3 reads CASSKMASGEGF. CDR3 nucleotide sequence: TGTGCCAGCAGCAAAATGGCTAGCGGAGAGGGCTTC.

This clonotype has ten or more counts. The V call is TRBV29-1, the J call TRBJ1-1; TRBD1 matches at 9 bases. This CDR3 has 14 residues. The J segment lost 0 bases and the V segment lost 4 bases, leaving 3 bases of the junction unmatched. Per the germline V gene, CDR1 is SQVTM and CDR2 is ANQGSEA. CDR3 sequence reads: CSVVGQGVNTEAFF. CDR3 DNA: TGCAGCGTTGTGGGACAGGGCGTGAACACTGAAGCTTTCTTT.

The sample holds a few counts of this clonotype. CDR3 nucleotide sequence: TGTGCCAGCAGCTTTGGGGGCAGGGACGAGCAGTACTTC. Its translation: CASSFGGRDEQYF. The chain employs TRBV7-6 and TRBJ2-7, with D maybe TRBD1 (6 bases). Germline loops: CDR1 SGHVS, CDR2 FNYEAQ. The CDR3 contains 13 residues. Trimming pared 3 bases from V and 5 bases from J, leaving 11 bases between. The complete variable domain, with remaining parts taken from reference TRBV7-6 and TRBJ2-7, reads GAGVSQSPRYKVTKRGQDVALRCDPISGHVSLYWYRQALGQGPEFLTYFNYEAQQDKSGLPNDRFSAERPEGSISTLTIQRTEQRDSAMYRCASSFGGRDEQYFGPGTRLTVT.

This clonotype has a count of ten or more. The chain couples TRBV5-1 to TRBJ2-3, with D hard to call. Germline CDR1 reads SGHRS; CDR2 reads YFSETQ. The CDR3 loop spans 15 amino acids. Trimming pared 4 bases from V and 4 bases from J, leaving 16 bases between. CDR3 coding DNA: TGCGCCAGCAGCGTGACTGAATCTGGCGCAGATACGCAGTATTTT. Translation gives CASSVTESGADTQYF.

This clonotype turned up a few times. V and J are TRBV5-1 and TRBJ2-7; 11 bases align to TRBD1. The CDR3 runs to 20 residues. The ends lost 0 bases at V and 2 bases at J; junction bases unmatched: 16. Germline V gene data show CDR1 as SGHRS and CDR2 as YFSETQ. The CDR3 loop is CASSLEGWTGGAETTYEQYF. CDR3 coding DNA: TGCGCCAGCAGCTTGGAAGGTTGGACAGGGGGCGCCGAGACTACCTACGAGCAGTACTTC.

This clonotype was observed at least ten times. V and J are TRBV5-1 and TRBJ1-1; the match to TRBD1 covers 8 bases. After removal of 2 bases from V and 5 bases from J, the junction contained 5 bases not matched to a gene. This CDR3 has 14 amino acids. Germline V gene lookup returns CDR1 SGHRS and CDR2 YFSETQ. CDR3 DNA: TGCGCCAGCAGCTTTACAGGGGGTCCGACTGAAGCTTTCTTT. This translates into CASSFTGGPTEAFF. Drawing the rest from reference TRBV5-1 and TRBJ1-1, the complete variable domain is KAGVTQTPRYLIKTRGQQVTLSCSPISGHRSVSWYQQTPGQGLQFLFEYFSETQRNKGNFPGRFSGRQFSNSRSEMNVSTLELGDSALYLCASSFTGGPTEAFFGQGTRLTVV.

The CDR3 nucleotides read TGTGCCAGCAGTTACAGGGGGGGCGGGGGGAATGAAAAACTGTTTTTT. It is translated as CASSYRGGGGNEKLFF. V is TRBV6-5 and J is TRBJ1-4; D might be TRBD1 (6 bases). Germline loops: CDR1 MNHEY, CDR2 SVGAGI. The CDR3 length is 16 residues. The germline V and J ends were trimmed by 2 bases and 5 bases, with 15 bases remaining between them.

This clonotype was recorded at least ten times. The genes are TRBV5-1 and TRBJ2-7; D tentatively reads TRBD1 or TRBD2 (6 bases each). This CDR3 has 15 residues. Germline assignment: CDR1 SGHRS and CDR2 YFSETQ. Trimming pared 0 bases from V and 2 bases from J, leaving 12 bases between. CDR3 sequence reads: CASSLAVGGPYEQYF. DNA for the CDR3: TGCGCCAGCAGCTTGGCCGTTGGGGGGCCCTACGAGCAGTACTTC. Supplemented by reference TRBV5-1 and TRBJ2-7, the full variable domain reads KAGVTQTPRYLIKTRGQQVTLSCSPISGHRSVSWYQQTPGQGLQFLFEYFSETQRNKGNFPGRFSGRQFSNSRSEMNVSTLELGDSALYLCASSLAVGGPYEQYFGPGTRLTVT.

This clonotype was counted between two and nine times. This rearrangement joins TRBV3-1 to TRBJ1-3; D is uncertain. The CDR3 length is 11 residues. The germline V gene encodes CDR1 LGHDT and CDR2 YNNKEL (reference sequence). V was cut by 1 base and J by 7 bases, with 2 bases left in between. The chain's CDR3 is CASSQGNTIYF. CDR3 DNA sequence: TGTGCCAGCAGCCAAGGTAACACCATATATTTT.

This clonotype was seen a few times. V and J are TRBV4-1 and TRBJ2-7; 7 positions match TRBD1. Germline lookup yields CDR1 MGHRA and CDR2 YSYEKL. The junction had 12 bases not matched to a gene; V was cut back by 6 bases and J by 7 bases. CDR3 length equals 14 residues. The CDR3 is CASSQVGQVREQYF. The CDR3 region has the DNA TGCGCCAGCAGTCAGGTCGGACAGGTCAGGGAGCAGTACTTC.

This clonotype was seen ten or more times. The CDR3, as DNA: TGTGCCAGTAGTACCACCGACAGGGGCAGGGATACGCAGTATTTT. Amino acids: CASSTTDRGRDTQYF. The chain recombines TRBV19 with TRBJ2-3, with TRBD1 matching 8 bases. The germline gives CDR1 LNHDA, CDR2 SQIVND (reference sequence). This CDR3 region has 15 residues. The ends lost 4 bases at V and 6 bases at J; junction bases unmatched: 9.

The chain combines TRBV4-3 with TRBJ1-4; 7 nucleotides align to TRBD1. The V segment lost 0 bases and the J segment 2 bases; nucleotides outside the gene matches: 6. The CDR3 spans 17 residues. Germline CDR1 is LGHNA and CDR2 is YSLEER. The CDR3 here is CASSQEDGGQTNEKLFF. The DNA for the CDR3 is TGCGCCAGCAGCCAAGAGGATGGGGGACAGACTAATGAAAAACTGTTTTTT.

The chain combines TRBV5-1 with TRBJ1-2; D unclear. Trimming pared 1 base from V and 0 bases from J, leaving 10 bases between. CDR3 length equals 15 residues. Germline CDR1 and CDR2: SGHRS and YFSETQ. The DNA of the CDR3 is TGCGCCAGCAGCTTGTCACCCATCACTAACTATGGCTACACCTTC. Translating gives CASSLSPITNYGYTF.

This clonotype was seen ten or more times. The V and J genes are TRBV12-3 or TRBV12-4 and TRBJ2-7; weak D call: TRBD1 (6 bases). The CDR3 consists of 15 residues. The V end was cut by 9 bases, the J end by 3 bases, with 21 bases between. This chain's CDR3 is CASNPGAGADYEQYF. DNA for the CDR3: TGTGCCAGTAATCCTGGGGCAGGGGCGGACTACGAGCAGTACTTC.

The chain employs TRBV20-1 and TRBJ2-1; tentative D call: TRBD1 (6 bases). Looked up from germline, CDR1 is DFQATT and CDR2 is SNEGSKA (reference sequence). Trimming pared 0 bases from V and 0 bases from J, leaving 9 bases between. The CDR3 is 15 amino acids. In nucleotides, the CDR3 is TGCAGTGCTAGAGAGCAGACAGGCTCCTACAATGAGCAGTTCTTC. Its protein product is CSAREQTGSYNEQFF.

There are many counts of this clonotype. This rearrangement joins TRBV28 to TRBJ2-6; D call uncertain. The V gene lost 6 bases and the J gene lost 0 bases, with 3 bases spanning the gap. Looked up from germline, CDR1 is MDHEN and CDR2 is SYDVKM. The CDR3 consists of 13 residues. The CDR3: CASRISGANVLTF. In nucleotides, the CDR3 is TGTGCCAGCAGGATCTCTGGGGCCAACGTCCTGACTTTC.

Notes on this clonotype: This may stem from a read error, because a much larger clone lies one nucleotide away. The J gene is TRBJ2-1, the V gene TRBV20-1, with 12 bases identical to TRBD2. The J segment lost 5 bases and the V segment lost 5 bases, leaving 4 bases of the junction unmatched. The germline CDR1 and CDR2 sequences are DFQATT and SNEGSKA (reference sequence). The CDR3 loop spans 14 amino acids. This CDR3 reads CSAPSGRGDNEQFF. The CDR3 nucleotides are TGCAGTGCTCCTAGCGGGAGGGGGGACAATGAGCAGTTCTTC.

In its sample, this clonotype was seen many times. The chain recombines TRBV5-1 with TRBJ2-1; weak D call: TRBD1 (5 bases). The CDR3 runs 17 residues. The V end lost 0 bases, the J end lost 3 bases, and 16 bases lay between the germline ends. Germline V gives CDR1 SGHRS, CDR2 YFSETQ. The CDR3 nucleotides read TGCGCCAGCAGCTTGGCCTTTTCCAGGGAAGGCTACAATGAGCAGTTCTTC. This gives the protein CASSLAFSREGYNEQFF.

This clonotype occurred a few times. The J gene is TRBJ2-5, the V gene TRBV5-1; unclear D gene. Germline values: CDR1 SGHRS, CDR2 YFSETQ. V was clipped by 2 bases and J by 4 bases, with 9 bases between them. The length of the CDR3 is 13 residues. CDR3 protein: CASSFLVGETQYF. CDR3 nucleotide sequence: TGCGCCAGCAGCTTTCTAGTCGGAGAGACCCAGTACTTC.

V is TRBV10-2 and J is TRBJ1-2; TRBD1 matches 7 bases. CDR3 length equals 15 residues. V dropped 8 bases and J dropped 3; count of bases not matched to a gene: 12. Germline CDR1 WSHSY, CDR2 SAAADI. The CDR3: CASGEFRQGDYGYTF. CDR3 bases: TGCGCCAGCGGGGAATTTCGGCAGGGGGACTATGGCTACACCTTC.